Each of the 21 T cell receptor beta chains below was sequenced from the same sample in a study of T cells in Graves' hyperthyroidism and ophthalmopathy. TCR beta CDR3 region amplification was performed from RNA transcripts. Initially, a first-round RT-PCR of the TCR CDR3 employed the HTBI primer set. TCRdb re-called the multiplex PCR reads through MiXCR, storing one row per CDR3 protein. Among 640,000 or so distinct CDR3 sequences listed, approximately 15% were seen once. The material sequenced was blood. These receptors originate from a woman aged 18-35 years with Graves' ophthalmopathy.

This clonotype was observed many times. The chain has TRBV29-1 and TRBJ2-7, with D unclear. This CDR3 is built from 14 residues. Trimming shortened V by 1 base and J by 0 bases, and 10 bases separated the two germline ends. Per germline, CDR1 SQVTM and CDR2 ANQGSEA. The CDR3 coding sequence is TGCAGCGTTGAAGTGGGCGCTAGCTCCTACGAGCAGTACTTC. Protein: CSVEVGASSYEQYF.

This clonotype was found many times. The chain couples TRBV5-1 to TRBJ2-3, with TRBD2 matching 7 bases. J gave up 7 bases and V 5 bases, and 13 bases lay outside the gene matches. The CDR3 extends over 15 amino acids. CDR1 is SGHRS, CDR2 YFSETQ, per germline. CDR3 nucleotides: TGCGCCAGCAGTCATAGCGGGTCCCTGGCGAATACGCAGTATTTT. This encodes CASSHSGSLANTQYF.

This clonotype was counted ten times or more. The CDR3 reads CASSLVWAASGTDTQYF. In DNA form, the CDR3 reads TGTGCCAGCAGCTTAGTATGGGCCGCGAGTGGCACAGATACGCAGTATTTT. V usage is TRBV11-3 and J usage is TRBJ2-3; D call uncertain. With 1 base removed from V and 1 base from J, the gap between germline ends came to 15 bases. Germline V gene data show CDR1 as SGHNT and CDR2 as YENEEA. CDR3 length: 17 residues.

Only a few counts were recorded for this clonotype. The CDR3 protein is CASSLGTGLGEPQHF. The CDR3 DNA follows: TGTGCCAGCAGCTTGGGGACGGGGCTAGGGGAGCCCCAGCATTTT. The chain uses TRBV5-5 and TRBJ1-5, with D tentatively TRBD1 (5 bases). Trimming left V 0 bases short and J 8 bases short, with 15 bases between. The CDR3 extends over 15 amino acids. Germline lookup yields CDR1 SGHKS and CDR2 YYEKEE (reference sequence).

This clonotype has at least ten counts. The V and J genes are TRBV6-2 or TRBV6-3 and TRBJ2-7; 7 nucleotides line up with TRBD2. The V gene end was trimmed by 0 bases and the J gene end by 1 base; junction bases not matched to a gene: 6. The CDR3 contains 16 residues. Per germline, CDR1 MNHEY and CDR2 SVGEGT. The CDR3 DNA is TGTGCCAGCAGTTACTCGTACCGGGACTATTCCTACGAGCAGTACTTC. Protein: CASSYSYRDYSYEQYF.

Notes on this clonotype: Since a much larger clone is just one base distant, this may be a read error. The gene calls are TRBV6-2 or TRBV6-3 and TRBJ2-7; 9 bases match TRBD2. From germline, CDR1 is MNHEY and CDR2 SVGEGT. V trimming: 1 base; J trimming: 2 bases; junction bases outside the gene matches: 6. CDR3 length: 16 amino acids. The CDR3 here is CASSYFAAGGPYEQYF. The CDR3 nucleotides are TGTGCCAGCAGTTACTTCGCCGCGGGAGGGCCCTACGAGCAGTACTTC.

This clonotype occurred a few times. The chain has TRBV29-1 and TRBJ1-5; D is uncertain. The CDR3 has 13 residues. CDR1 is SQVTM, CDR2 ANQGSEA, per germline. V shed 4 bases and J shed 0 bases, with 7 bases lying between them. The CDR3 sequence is CSVAGYSNQPQHF. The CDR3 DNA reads TGCAGCGTTGCCGGTTATAGCAATCAGCCCCAGCATTTT.

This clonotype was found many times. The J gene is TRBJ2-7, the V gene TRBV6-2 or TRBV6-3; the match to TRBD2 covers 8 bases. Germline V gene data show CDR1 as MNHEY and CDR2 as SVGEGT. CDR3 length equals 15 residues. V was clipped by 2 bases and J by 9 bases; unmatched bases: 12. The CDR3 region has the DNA TGTGCCAGCAGTTACATGGTAGCGGGACCATACAGGCAGTACTTC. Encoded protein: CASSYMVAGPYRQYF.

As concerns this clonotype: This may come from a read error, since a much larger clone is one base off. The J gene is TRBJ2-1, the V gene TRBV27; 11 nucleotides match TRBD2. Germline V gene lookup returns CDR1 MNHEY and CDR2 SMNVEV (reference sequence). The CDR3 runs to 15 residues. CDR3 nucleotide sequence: TGTGCCGGCAGTTCACTAGCGGGAGTTCTCAATGAGCAGTTCTTC. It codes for CAGSSLAGVLNEQFF.

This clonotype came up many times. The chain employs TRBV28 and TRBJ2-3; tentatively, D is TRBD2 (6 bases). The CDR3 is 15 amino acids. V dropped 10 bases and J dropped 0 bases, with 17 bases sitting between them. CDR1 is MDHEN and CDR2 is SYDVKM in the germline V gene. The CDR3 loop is CATAWTSGSTDTQYF. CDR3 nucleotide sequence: TGTGCCACCGCTTGGACCAGCGGGAGCACAGATACGCAGTATTTT.

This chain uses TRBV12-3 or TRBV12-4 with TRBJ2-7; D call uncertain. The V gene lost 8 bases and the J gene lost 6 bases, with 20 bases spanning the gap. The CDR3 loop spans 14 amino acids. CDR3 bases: TGTGCCAGCTCACCGACCCGGCAGACGAGCGAGCAGTACTTC. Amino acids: CASSPTRQTSEQYF.

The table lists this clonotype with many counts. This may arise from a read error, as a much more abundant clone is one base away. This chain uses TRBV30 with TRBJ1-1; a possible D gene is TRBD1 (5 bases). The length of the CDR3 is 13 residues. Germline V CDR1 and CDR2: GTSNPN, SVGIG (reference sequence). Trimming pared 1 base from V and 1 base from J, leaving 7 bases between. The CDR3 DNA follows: TGTGCCTGGAGTGGACAGCCGAACACTGAAGCTTTCTTT. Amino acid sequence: CAWSGQPNTEAFF.

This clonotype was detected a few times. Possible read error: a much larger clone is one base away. CDR3 DNA sequence: TGTGCCAGCAGACCTCTCTCGGGCGAGCAGTACTTC. This gives the protein CASRPLSGEQYF. V usage is TRBV12-3 or TRBV12-4 and J usage is TRBJ2-7; D is uncertain. The CDR3 has 12 residues. The germline V and J ends were trimmed by 6 bases and 6 bases, with 12 bases remaining between them.

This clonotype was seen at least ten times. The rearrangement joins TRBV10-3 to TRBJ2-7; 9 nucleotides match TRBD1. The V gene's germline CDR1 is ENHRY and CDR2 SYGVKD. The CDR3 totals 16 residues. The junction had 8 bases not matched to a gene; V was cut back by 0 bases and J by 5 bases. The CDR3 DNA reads TGTGCCATCAGTGAGTCCGGGACAGGGAAAATCAACGAGCAGTACTTC. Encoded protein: CAISESGTGKINEQYF.

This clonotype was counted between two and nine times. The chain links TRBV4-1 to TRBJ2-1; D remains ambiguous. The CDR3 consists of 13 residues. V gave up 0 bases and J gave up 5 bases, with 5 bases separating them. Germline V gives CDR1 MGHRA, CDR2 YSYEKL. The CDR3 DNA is TGCGCCAGCAGCCAAGATTTAAACAATGAGCAGTTCTTC. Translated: CASSQDLNNEQFF.

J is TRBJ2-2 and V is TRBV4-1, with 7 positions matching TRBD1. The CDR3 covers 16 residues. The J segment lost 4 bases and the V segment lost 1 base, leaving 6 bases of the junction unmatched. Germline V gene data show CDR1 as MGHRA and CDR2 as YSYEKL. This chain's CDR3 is CASSQVSGGFTGELFF. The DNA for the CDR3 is TGCGCCAGCAGCCAAGTGTCAGGGGGTTTCACCGGGGAGCTGTTTTTT.

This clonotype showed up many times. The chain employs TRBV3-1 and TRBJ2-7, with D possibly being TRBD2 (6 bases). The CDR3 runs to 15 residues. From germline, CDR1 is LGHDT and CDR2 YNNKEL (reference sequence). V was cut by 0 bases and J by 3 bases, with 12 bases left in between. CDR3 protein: CASSQDVRRDYEQYF. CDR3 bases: TGTGCCAGCAGCCAAGATGTAAGGAGGGACTACGAGCAGTACTTC.

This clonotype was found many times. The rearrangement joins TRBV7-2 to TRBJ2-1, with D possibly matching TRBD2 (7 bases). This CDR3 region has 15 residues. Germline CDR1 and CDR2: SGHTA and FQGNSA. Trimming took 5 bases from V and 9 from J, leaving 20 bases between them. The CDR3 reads CASSLLGRGPGEQFF. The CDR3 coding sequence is TGTGCCAGCAGCCTACTGGGGCGGGGGCCTGGTGAGCAGTTCTTC.

The CDR3 protein is CASSRLAGGASYEQYF. CDR3 bases: TGCGCCAGCAGCCGACTAGCGGGAGGGGCGTCCTACGAGCAGTACTTC. The chain employs TRBV4-1 and TRBJ2-7; 14 bases map to TRBD2. V was clipped by 4 bases and J by 1 base; unmatched bases: 3. Germline lookup yields CDR1 MGHRA and CDR2 YSYEKL. The CDR3 has 16 amino acids.

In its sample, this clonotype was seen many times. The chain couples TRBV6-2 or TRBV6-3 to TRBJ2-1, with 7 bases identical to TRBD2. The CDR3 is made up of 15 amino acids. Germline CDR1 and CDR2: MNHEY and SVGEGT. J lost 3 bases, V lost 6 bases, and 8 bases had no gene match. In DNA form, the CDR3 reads TGTGCCAGCAGCTGGGGCGGGAGTCGCTACAATGAGCAGTTCTTC. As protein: CASSWGGSRYNEQFF.

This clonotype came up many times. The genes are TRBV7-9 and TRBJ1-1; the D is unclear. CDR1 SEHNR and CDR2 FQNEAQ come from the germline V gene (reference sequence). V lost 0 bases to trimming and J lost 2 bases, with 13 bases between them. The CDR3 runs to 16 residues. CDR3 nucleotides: TGTGCCAGCAGCTTAGCGCTTTCGTACAGCAACACTGAAGCTTTCTTT. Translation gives CASSLALSYSNTEAFF.